These 7 T cell receptor beta chains originate from one sample sequenced in a study of early T cells in non-severe SARS-CoV-2 infection (dated by TCRdb to about 2021). Library method: 5' RACE. Sequencing used a NextSeq 500. TCRdb redid the processing of the public reads, applying fastp at Q25 and MiXCR, and retained in-frame beta chains. Entries that share a CDR3 protein sequence are merged under the most common genes and DNA. The sample table contains around 81,000 distinct CDR3 sequences; only one count was recorded for more than 13% of them. Over 9.5% of the sample is taken by the ten largest. The sample was whole blood. Every receptor here comes from an adult who was a healthcare worker with PCR-confirmed SARS-CoV-2 infection or an uninfected control (not recorded which).

This clonotype was counted at least ten times. The J gene is TRBJ2-5, the V gene TRBV3-1; 8 nucleotides match TRBD1. Germline V gene sequence: CDR1 LGHDT, CDR2 YNNKEL (reference sequence). With V trimmed by 0 bases and J by 5 bases, 5 bases remained unmatched. This CDR3 has 15 residues. The CDR3 nucleotides read TGTGCCAGCAGCCAAGATCCAGGGGGCGAGGAGACCCAGTACTTC. It yields the protein CASSQDPGGEETQYF.

The chain combines TRBV6-6 with TRBJ1-6; D is possibly TRBD1 (5 bases). CDR1 is MNHNY, CDR2 SVGAGI, per germline (reference sequence). The V and J ends lost 8 bases and 7 bases respectively, with 9 bases between them. This CDR3 has 12 residues. CDR3 nucleotides: TGTGCCAGCCAGGGATGGAATTCACCCCTCCACTTT. Its protein product is CASQGWNSPLHF.

V usage is TRBV3-1 and J usage is TRBJ1-1; D is ambiguous. Germline lookup yields CDR1 LGHDT and CDR2 YNNKEL (reference sequence). The CDR3 is made up of 15 amino acids. V lost 2 bases, J lost 3 bases, and 13 bases lay in between. Written as DNA, the CDR3 is TGTGCCAGCAGCCAATTCCGAGACGGAGACACTGAAGCTTTCTTT. Translation gives CASSQFRDGDTEAFF.

This clonotype was picked up many times. J is TRBJ2-7 and V is TRBV28; tentatively, D is TRBD2 (5 bases). V shed 5 bases and J shed 5 bases, with 22 bases lying between them. Germline V CDR1 and CDR2: MDHEN, SYDVKM. The CDR3 runs 16 residues. CDR3 protein: CASSPPALLAGDEQYF. CDR3 sequence (DNA): TGTGCCAGCAGTCCCCCGGCCCTCCTAGCCGGGGACGAGCAGTACTTC.

This clonotype occurred a few times. The rearrangement uses TRBV28 and TRBJ1-5; 7 bases agree with TRBD1. The CDR3 runs 15 residues. The trim removed 6 bases at V and 2 bases at J, leaving 7 bases unmatched. Germline V gene lookup returns CDR1 MDHEN and CDR2 SYDVKM. CDR3 nucleotide sequence: TGTGCCAGCAGCCCTGACAGGGATGGCAATCAGCCCCAGCATTTT. Its translation is CASSPDRDGNQPQHF.

This rearrangement joins TRBV2 to TRBJ1-2; 9 nucleotides agree with TRBD1. CDR1 is SNHLY, CDR2 FYNNEI, per germline. This CDR3 comprises 14 residues. J was trimmed by 6 bases and V by 6 bases; bases with no gene match: 8. Here the CDR3 reads CASRLTGTGNGYTF. The CDR3 DNA sequence: TGTGCCAGCAGACTAACCGGGACAGGGAATGGCTACACCTTC.

This clonotype was detected ten times or more. The chain uses TRBV10-1 and TRBJ1-2; no clear D. Germline CDR1 reads WNHNN; CDR2 reads SYGVQD (reference sequence). The CDR3 extends over 13 amino acids. V was trimmed by 8 bases and J by 9 bases, leaving 19 bases between them. The CDR3 nucleotides are TGCGCCAGCCGGGGAGGGTTTAGGGCTTGCTACACCTTC. Its protein is CASRGGFRACYTF.